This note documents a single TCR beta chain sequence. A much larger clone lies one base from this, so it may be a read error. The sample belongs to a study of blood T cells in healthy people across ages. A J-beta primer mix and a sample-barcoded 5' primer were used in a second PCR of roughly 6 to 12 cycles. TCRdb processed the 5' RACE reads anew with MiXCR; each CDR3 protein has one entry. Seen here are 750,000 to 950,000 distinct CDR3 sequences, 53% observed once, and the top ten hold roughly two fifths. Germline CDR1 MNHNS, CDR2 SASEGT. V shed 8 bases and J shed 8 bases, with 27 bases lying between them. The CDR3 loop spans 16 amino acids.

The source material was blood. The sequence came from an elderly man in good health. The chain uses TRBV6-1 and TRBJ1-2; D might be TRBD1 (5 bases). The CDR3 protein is CASGVRDRAVLGGYTF. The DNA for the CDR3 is TGTGCCAGCGGCGTTCGTGACAGAGCAGTCTTGGGAGGCTACACCTTC.